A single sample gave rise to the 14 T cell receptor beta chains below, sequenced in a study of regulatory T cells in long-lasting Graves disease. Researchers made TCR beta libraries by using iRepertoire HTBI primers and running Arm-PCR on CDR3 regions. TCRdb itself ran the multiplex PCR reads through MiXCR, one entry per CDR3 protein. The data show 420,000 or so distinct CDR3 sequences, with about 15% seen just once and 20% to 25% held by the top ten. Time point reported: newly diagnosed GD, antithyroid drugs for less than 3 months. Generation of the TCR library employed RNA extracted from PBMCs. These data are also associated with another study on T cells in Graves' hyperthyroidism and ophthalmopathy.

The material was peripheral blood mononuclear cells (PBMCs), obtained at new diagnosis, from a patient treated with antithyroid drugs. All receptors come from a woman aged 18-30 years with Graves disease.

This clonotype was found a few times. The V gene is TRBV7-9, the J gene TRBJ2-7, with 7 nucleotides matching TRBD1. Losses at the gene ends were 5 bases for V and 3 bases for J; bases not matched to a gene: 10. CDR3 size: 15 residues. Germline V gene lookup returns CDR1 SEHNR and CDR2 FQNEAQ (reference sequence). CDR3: CASSPRTGNNYEQYF. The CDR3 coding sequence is TGTGCCAGCAGCCCTCGGACAGGAAATAACTACGAGCAGTACTTC.

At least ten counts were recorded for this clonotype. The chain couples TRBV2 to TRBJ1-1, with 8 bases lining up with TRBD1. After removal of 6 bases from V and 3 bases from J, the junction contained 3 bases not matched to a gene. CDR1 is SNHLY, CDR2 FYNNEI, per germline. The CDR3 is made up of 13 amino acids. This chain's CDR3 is CASRYRGDTEAFF. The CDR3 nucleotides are TGTGCCAGCAGATACAGGGGGGACACTGAAGCTTTCTTT.

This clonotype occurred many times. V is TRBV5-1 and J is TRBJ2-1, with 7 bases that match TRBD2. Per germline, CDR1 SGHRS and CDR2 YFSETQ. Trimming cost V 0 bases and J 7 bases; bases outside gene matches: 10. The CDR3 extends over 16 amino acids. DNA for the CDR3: TGCGCCAGCAGCTTGGTCGGTGCGGGAGTTCAGAATGAGCAGTTCTTC. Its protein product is CASSLVGAGVQNEQFF.

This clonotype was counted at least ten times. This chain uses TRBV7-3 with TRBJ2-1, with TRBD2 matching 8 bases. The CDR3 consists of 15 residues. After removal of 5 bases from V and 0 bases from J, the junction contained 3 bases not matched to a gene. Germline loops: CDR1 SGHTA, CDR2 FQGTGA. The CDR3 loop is CASSIGTSSYNEQFF. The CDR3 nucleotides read TGTGCCAGCAGCATCGGGACTAGCTCCTACAATGAGCAGTTCTTC.

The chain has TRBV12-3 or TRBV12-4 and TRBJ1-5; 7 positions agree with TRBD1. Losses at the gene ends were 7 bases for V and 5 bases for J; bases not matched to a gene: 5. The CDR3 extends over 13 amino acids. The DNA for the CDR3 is TGTGCCAGCAATTCACAGGGGTATCAGCCCCAGCATTTT. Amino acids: CASNSQGYQPQHF.

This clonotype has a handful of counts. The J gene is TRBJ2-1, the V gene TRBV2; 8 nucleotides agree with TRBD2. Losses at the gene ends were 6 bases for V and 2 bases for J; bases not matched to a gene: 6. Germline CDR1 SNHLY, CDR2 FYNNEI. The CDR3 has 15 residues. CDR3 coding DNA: TGTGCCAGCAGAAAAGCGGGAGAAGCCTACAATGAGCAGTTCTTC. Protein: CASRKAGEAYNEQFF.

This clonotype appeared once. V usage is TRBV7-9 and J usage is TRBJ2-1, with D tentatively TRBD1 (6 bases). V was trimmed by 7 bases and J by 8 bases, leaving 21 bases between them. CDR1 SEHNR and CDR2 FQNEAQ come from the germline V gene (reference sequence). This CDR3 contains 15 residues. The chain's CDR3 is CASTDSGQAPDEQFF. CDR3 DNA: TGTGCCAGCACCGACTCGGGACAAGCGCCCGATGAGCAGTTCTTC. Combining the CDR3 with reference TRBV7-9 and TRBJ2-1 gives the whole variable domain DTGVSQNPRHKITKRGQNVTFRCDPISEHNRLYWYRQTLGQGPEFLTYFQNEAQLEKSRLLSDRFSAERPKGSFSTLEIQRTEQGDSAMYLCASTDSGQAPDEQFFGPGTRLTVL.

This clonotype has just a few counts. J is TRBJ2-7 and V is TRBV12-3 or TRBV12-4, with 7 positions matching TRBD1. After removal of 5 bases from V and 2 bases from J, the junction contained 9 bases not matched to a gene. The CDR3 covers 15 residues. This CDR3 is CASSPSGTETYEQYF. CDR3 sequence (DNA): TGTGCCAGCAGTCCATCCGGGACAGAAACCTACGAGCAGTACTTC.

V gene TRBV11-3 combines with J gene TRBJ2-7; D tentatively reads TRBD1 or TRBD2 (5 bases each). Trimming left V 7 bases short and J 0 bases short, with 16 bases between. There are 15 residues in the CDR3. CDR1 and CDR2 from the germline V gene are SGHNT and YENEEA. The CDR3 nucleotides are TGTGCCAGCATCGGATCCGGGACGGACTCCTACGAGCAGTACTTC. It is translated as CASIGSGTDSYEQYF.

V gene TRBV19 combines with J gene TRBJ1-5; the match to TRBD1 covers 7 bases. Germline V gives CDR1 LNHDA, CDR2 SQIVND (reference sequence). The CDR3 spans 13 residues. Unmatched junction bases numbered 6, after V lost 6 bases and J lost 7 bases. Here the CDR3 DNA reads TGTGCCAGTAGCCGCGACAGGGTGCAGCCCCAGCATTTT. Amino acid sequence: CASSRDRVQPQHF.

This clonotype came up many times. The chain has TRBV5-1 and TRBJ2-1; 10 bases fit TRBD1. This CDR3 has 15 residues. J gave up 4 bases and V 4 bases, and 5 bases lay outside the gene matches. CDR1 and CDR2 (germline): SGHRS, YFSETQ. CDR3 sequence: CASSQGQGFYNEQFF. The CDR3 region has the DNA TGCGCCAGCAGCCAGGGACAGGGGTTTTACAATGAGCAGTTCTTC.

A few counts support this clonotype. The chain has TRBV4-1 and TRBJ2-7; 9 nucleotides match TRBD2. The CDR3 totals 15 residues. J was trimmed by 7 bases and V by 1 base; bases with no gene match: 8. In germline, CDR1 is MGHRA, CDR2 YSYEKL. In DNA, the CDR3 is TGCGCCAGCAGCCAAGTGATAGCGGGAGCGCTGGAGCAGTACTTC. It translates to CASSQVIAGALEQYF.

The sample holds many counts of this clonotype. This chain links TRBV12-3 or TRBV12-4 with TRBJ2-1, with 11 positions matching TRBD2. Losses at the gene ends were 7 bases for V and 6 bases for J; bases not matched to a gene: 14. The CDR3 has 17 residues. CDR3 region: CASTKSTLAGDLNEQFF. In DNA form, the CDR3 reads TGTGCCAGCACCAAATCCACACTAGCGGGAGACCTCAATGAGCAGTTCTTC.

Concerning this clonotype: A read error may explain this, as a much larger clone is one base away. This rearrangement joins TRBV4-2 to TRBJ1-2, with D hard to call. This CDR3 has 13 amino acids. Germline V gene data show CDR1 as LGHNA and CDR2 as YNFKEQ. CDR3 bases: TGTGCCAGCATCCAAGAAAGAGGCTATGGCTACACCTTC. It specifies CASIQERGYGYTF.